The T cell receptor beta chain described here comes from a study of blood T cell repertoires in COVID-19. Study-wide background: Italy, Spain and the United States were the sources of the convalescent and acute COVID-19 samples. Nucleic acid was either cDNA or gDNA, and it came from T cells, B-cell-depleted T cells, or PBMCs.

The V segment lost 8 bases and the J segment 4 bases; nucleotides outside the gene matches: 6. This CDR3 is built from 14 residues. Germline V gives CDR1 MNHEY, CDR2 SMNVEV (reference sequence). Original data processing: How many nucleated cells were present was estimated from reference gene primer amplification. Sequencing used immunoSEQ multiplex PCR; TCRdb keeps in-frame clones, though not all of them. Clone size and the V and J calls come from that table; the DNA yielded D and trimming. The sample includes about 160,000 clones, more than 75% of them seen just once. Seattle's cohort entered during active infection and was followed longitudinally.

The sequenced sample was peripheral blood. V and J are TRBV27 and TRBJ2-3; the match to TRBD2 covers 10 bases. This receptor was identified in a woman aged 45 to 65 with COVID-19, enrolled during active disease. The CDR3: CASASGGGSDTQYF. The CDR3 nucleotides read TGTGCCAGCGCCAGCGGGGGGGGGTCAGATACGCAGTATTTT.